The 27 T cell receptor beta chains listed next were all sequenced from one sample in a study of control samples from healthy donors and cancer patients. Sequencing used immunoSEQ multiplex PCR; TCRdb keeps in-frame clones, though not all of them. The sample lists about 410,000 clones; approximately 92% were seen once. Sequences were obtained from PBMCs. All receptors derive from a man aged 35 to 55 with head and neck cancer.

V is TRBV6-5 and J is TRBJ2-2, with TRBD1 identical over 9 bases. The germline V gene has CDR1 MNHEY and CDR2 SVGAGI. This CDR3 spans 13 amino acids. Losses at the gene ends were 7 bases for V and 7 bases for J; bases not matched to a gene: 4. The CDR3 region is CASKDRGNGELFF. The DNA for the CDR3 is TGTGCCAGCAAGGACAGGGGAAACGGGGAGCTGTTTTTT.

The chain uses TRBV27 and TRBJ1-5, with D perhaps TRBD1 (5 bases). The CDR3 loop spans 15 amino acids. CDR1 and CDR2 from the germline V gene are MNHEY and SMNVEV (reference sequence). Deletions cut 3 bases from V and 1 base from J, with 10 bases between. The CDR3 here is CASSFLGGSNQPQHF. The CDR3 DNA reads TGTGCCAGCAGTTTCTTGGGGGGGAGCAATCAGCCCCAGCATTTT.

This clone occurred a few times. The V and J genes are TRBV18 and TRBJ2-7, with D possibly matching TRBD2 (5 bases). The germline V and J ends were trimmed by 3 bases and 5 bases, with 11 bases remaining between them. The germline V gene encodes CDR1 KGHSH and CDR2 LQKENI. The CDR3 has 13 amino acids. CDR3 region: CASSPSLEDEQYF. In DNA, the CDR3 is TGTGCCAGCTCACCCTCCCTGGAGGACGAGCAGTACTTC.

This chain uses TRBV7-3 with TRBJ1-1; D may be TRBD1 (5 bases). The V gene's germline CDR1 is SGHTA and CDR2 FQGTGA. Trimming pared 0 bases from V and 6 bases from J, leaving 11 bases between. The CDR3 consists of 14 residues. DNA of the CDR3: TGTGCCAGCAGCTTAACGGGGACGGGACCTGAAGCTTTCTTT. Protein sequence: CASSLTGTGPEAFF.

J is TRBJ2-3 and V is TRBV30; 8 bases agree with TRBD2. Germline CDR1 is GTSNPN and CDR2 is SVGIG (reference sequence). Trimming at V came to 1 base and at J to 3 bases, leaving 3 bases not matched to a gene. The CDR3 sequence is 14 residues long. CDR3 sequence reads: CAWSAGTRTDTQYF. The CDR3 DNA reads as TGTGCCTGGAGTGCCGGGACTAGAACAGATACGCAGTATTTT.

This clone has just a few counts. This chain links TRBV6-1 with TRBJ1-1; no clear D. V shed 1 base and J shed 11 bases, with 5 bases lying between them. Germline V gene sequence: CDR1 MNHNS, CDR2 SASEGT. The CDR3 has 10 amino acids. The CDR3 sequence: CASSEGTAFF. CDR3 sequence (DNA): TGTGCCAGCAGTGAAGGGACCGCTTTCTTT.

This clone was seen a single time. This chain's CDR3 is CASSQNRGGYTF. CDR3 nucleotide sequence: TGCGCCAGCAGCCAAAACAGGGGTGGCTACACCTTC. The chain joins TRBV5-1 to TRBJ1-2; 7 bases line up with TRBD1. In germline, CDR1 is SGHRS, CDR2 YFSETQ. V lost 4 bases and J lost 7; bases outside the gene matches: 4. There are 12 residues in the CDR3.

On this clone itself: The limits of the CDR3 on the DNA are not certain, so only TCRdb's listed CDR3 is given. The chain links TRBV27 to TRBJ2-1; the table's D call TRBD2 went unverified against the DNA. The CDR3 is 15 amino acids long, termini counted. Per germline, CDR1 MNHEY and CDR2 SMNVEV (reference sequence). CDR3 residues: CASSSSGVSYNEQFF.

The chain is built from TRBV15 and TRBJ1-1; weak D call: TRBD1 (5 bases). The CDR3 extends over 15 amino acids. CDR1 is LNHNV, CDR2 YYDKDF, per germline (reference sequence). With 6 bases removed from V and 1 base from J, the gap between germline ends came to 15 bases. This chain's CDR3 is CATRKGYGGNTEAFF. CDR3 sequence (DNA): TGTGCCACCAGGAAGGGGTATGGAGGGAACACTGAAGCTTTCTTT.

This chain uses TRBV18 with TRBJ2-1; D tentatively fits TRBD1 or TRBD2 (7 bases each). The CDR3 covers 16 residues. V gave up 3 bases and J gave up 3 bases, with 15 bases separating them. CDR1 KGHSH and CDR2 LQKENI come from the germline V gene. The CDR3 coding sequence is TGTGCCAGCTCACCTCAGGGGGGGTTTAACTACAATGAGCAGTTCTTC. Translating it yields CASSPQGGFNYNEQFF.

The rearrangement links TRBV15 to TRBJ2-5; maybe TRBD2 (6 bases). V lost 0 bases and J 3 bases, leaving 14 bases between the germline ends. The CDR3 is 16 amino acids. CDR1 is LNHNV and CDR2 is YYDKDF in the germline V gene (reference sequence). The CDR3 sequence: CATSRDFVRGKETQYF. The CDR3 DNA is TGTGCCACCAGCAGAGATTTCGTGCGGGGCAAAGAGACCCAGTACTTC.

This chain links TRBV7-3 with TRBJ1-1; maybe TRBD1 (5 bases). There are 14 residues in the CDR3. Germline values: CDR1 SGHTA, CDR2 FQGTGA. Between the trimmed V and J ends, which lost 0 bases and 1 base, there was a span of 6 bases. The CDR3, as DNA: TGTGCCAGCAGCTTAACAGGGGAGAACACTGAAGCTTTCTTT. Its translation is CASSLTGENTEAFF.

The DNA of the CDR3 is TGTGCCAGCAGACCGGGTGGGACAGGGGTGTACCAAGAGACCCAGTACTTC. Its translation is CASRPGGTGVYQETQYF. The V gene is TRBV2, the J gene TRBJ2-5, with 10 bases matching TRBD1. CDR3 size: 17 residues. Germline trimming cut 6 bases from V and 0 bases from J; bases unmatched to any gene: 10. Germline V lookup: CDR1 SNHLY, CDR2 FYNNEI.

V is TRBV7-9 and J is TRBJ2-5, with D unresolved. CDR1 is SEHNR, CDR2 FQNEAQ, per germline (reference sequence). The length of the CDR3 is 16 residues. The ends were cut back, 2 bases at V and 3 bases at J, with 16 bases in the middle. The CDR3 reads CASSLISLELEETQYF. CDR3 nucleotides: TGTGCCAGCAGCTTAATTTCTCTCGAATTAGAAGAGACCCAGTACTTC.

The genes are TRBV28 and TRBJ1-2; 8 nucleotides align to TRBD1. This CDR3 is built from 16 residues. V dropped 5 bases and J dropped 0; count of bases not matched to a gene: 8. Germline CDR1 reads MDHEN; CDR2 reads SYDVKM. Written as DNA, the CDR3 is TGTGCCAGCAGTCACAGGGGGAAGGGGGCTAACTATGGCTACACCTTC. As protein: CASSHRGKGANYGYTF.

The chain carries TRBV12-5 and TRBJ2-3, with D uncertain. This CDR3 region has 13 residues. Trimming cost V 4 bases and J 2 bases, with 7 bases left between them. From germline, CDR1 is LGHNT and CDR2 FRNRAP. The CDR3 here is CASGWEITDTQYF. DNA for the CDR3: TGTGCTAGTGGTTGGGAAATCACAGATACGCAGTATTTT. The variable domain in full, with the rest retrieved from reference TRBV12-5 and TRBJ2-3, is DARVTQTPRHKVTEMGQEVTMRCQPILGHNTVFWYRQTMMQGLELLAYFRNRAPLDDSGMPKDRFSAEMPDATLATLKIQPSEPRDSAVYFCASGWEITDTQYFGPGTRLTVL.

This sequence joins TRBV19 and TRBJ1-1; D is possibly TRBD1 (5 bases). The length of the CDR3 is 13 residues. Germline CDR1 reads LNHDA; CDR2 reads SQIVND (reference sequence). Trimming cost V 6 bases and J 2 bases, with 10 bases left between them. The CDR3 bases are TGTGCCAGTAGCGTAGACAGAAACACTGAAGCTTTCTTT. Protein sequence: CASSVDRNTEAFF.

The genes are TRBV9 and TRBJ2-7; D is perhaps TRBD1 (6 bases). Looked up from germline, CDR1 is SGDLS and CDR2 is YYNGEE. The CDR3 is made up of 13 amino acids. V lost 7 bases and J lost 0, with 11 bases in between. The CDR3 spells CASRVQGSYEQYF. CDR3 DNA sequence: TGTGCCAGCCGAGTACAGGGCTCCTACGAGCAGTACTTC.

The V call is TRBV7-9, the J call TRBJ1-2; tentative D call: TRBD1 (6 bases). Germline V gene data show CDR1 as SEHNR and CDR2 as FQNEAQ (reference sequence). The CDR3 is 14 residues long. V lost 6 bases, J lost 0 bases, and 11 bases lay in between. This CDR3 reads CASSEGGANYGYTF. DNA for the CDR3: TGTGCCAGCAGTGAGGGGGGAGCTAACTATGGCTACACCTTC.

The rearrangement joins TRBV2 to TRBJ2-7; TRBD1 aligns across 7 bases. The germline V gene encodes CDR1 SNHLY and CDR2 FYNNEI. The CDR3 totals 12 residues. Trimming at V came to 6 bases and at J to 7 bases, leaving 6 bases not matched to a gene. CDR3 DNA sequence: TGTGCCAGCAGCGCCACAGGGGTTGAGCAGTACTTC. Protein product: CASSATGVEQYF.

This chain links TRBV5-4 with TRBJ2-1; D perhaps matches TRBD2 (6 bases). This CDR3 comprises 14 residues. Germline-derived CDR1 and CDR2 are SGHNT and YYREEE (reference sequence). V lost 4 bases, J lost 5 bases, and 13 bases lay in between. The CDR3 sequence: CASSRGSENNEQFF. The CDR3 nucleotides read TGTGCCAGCAGCCGGGGGTCAGAGAACAATGAGCAGTTCTTC.

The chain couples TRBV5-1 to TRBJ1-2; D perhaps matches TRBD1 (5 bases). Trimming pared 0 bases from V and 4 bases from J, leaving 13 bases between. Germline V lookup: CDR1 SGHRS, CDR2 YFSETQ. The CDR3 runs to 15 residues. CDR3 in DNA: TGCGCCAGCAGCTTGGAAGGGGCGCGGGGCTATGGCTACACCTTC. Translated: CASSLEGARGYGYTF.

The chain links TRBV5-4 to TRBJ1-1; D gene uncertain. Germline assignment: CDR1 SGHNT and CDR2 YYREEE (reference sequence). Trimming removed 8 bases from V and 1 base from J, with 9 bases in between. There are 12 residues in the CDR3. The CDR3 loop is CASNHENTEAFF. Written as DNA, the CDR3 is TGTGCCAGTAATCACGAGAACACTGAAGCTTTCTTT.

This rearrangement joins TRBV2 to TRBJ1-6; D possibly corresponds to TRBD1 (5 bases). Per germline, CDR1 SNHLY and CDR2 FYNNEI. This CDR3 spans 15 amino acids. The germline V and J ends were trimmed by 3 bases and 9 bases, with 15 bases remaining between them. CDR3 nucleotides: TGTGCCAGCAGTGAGGGGGTTACCCTAACTTCACCCCTCCACTTT. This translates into CASSEGVTLTSPLHF.

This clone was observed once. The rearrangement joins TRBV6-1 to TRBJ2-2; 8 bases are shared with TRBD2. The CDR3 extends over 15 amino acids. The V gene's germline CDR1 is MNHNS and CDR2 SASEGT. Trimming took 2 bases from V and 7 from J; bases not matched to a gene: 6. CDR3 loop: CASSESSAGDGELFF. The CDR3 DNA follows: TGTGCCAGCAGTGAATCGTCAGCGGGAGACGGGGAGCTGTTTTTT.

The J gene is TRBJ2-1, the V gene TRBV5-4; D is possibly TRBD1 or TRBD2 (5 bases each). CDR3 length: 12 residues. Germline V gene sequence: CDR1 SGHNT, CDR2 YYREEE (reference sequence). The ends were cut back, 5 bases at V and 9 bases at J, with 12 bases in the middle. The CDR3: CASRTQGVEQFF. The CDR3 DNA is TGTGCCAGCAGAACTCAGGGAGTTGAGCAGTTCTTC.

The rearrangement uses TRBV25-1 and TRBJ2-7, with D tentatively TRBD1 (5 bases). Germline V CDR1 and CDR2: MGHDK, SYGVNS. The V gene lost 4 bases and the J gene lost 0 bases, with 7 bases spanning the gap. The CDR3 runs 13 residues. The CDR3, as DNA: TGTGCCAGCAGTGGACAGAACTCCTACGAGCAGTACTTC. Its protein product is CASSGQNSYEQYF.